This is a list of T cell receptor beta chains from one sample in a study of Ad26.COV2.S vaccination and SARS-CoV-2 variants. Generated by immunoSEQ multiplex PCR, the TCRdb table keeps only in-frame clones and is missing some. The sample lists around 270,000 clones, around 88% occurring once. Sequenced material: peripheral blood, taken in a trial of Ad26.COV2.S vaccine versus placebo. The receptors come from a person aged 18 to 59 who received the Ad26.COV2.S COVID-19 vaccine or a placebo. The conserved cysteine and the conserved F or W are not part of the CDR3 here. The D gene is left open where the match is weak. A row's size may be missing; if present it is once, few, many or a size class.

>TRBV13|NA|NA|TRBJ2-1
ASSFSGGSMDEQF
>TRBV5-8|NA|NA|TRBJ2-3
ASSLAPTDTQY
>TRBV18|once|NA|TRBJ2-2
ASSPPLYSSLAGELF
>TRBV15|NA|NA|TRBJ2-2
ATSRDDTGELF
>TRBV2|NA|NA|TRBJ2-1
ASGRSSYNEQF
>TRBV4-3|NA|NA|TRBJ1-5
ASSQDPGQPQH
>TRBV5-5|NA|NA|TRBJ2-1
ASSLLFQTSSSYNEQF
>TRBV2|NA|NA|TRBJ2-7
ASDRKPSYEQY
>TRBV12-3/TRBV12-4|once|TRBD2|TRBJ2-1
ASRAGVGNEQF
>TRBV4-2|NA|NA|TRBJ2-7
ASSQEGGSSYEQY
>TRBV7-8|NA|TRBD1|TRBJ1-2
ASSLVPGGANYGYT
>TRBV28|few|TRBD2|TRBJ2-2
ASSLGRLAAYTGELF
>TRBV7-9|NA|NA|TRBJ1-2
ASARPTNYGYT
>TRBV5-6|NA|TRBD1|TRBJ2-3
ASIITGGFGDTQY
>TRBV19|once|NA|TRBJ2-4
ASQDHVAKNIQY
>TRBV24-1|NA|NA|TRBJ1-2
ATSSRGLDGYT
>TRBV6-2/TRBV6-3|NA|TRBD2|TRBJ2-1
ASSPRGGASNEQF
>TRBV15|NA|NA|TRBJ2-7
ATSRGEGYEQY
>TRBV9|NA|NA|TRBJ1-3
ASSVITGNTIY
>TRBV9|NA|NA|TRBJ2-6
ASSPQASGANVLT
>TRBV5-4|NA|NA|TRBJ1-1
ASSLYVQNTEAF
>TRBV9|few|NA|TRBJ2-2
ASSAQELTGELF
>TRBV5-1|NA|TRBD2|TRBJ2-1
ASNLGGTSWPEQF
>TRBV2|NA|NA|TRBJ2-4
AITIRGRGNIQY
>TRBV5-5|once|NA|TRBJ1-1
ASSFFGTEAF
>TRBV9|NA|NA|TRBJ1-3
ASSAIGGRGNTIY
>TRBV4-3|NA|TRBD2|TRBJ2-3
ASSQDSLAGGLVRTDTQY
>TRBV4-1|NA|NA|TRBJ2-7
ASSPRDTPYEQY
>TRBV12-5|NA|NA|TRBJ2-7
ASGLARSSYEQY
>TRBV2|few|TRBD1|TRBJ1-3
ASSERGTDVFPGGNTIY
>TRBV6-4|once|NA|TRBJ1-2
ASSGTGGGYT